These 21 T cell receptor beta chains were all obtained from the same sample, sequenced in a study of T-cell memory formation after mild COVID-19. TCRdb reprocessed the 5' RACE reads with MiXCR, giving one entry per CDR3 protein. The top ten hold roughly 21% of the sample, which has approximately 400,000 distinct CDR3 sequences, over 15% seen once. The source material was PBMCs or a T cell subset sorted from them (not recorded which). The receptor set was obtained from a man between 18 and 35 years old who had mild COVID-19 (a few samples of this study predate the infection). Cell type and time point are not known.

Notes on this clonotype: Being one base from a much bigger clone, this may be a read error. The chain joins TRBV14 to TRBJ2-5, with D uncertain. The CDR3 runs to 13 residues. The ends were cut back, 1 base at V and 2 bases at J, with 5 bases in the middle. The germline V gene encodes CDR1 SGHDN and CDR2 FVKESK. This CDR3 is CASSQASQETQYF. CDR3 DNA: TGTGCCAGCAGCCAAGCCAGTCAAGAGACCCAGTACTTC.

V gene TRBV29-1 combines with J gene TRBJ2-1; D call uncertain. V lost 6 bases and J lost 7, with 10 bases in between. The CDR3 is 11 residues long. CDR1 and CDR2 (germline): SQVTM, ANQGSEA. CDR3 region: CSVGSRNEQFF. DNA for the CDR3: TGCAGCGTAGGTAGCCGAAATGAGCAGTTCTTC.

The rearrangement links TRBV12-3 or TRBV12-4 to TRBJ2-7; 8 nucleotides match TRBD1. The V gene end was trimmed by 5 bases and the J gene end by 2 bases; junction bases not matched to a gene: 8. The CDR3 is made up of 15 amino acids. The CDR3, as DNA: TGTGCCAGCAGTCCCTCTGGACAGGGCCCCTACGAGCAGTACTTC. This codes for CASSPSGQGPYEQYF.

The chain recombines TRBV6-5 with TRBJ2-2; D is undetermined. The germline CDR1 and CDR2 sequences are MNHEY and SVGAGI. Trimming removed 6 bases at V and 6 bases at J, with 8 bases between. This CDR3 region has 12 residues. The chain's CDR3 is CASRGVAGELFF. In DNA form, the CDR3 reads TGTGCCAGCAGGGGTGTTGCCGGGGAGCTGTTTTTT.

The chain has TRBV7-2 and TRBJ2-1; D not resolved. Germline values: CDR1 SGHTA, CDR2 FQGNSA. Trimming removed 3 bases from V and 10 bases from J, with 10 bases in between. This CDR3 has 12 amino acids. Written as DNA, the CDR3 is TGTGCCAGCAGCTTCTCGTTCGGGGAGCAGTTCTTC. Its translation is CASSFSFGEQFF.

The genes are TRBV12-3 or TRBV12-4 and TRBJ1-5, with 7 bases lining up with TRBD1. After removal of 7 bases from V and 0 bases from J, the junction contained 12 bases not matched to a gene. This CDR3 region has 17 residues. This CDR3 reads CASTRTGARYSNQPQHF. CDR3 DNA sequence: TGTGCCAGCACCCGGACAGGTGCCCGATATAGCAATCAGCCCCAGCATTTT.

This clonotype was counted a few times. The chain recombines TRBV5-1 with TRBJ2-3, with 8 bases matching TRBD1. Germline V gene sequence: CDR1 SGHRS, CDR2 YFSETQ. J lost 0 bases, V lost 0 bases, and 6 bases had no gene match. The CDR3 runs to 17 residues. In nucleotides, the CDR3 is TGCGCCAGCAGCTTGGCCGGGACAGGTACTAGCACAGATACGCAGTATTTT. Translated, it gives CASSLAGTGTSTDTQYF.

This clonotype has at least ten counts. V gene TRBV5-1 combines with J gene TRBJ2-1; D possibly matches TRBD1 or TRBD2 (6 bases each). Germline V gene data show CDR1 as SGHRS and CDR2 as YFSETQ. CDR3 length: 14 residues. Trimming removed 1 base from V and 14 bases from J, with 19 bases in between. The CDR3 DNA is TGCGCCAGCAGCTTGTGGTCGGGGGCCGGTTACAAGTTCTTC. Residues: CASSLWSGAGYKFF.

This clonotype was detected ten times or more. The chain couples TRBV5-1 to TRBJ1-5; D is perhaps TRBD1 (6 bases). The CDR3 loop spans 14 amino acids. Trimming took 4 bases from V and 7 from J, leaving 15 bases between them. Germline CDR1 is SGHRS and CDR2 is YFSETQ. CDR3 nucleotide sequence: TGCGCCAGCAGCCCGGGACACCCTAACCAGCCCCAGCATTTT. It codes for CASSPGHPNQPQHF.

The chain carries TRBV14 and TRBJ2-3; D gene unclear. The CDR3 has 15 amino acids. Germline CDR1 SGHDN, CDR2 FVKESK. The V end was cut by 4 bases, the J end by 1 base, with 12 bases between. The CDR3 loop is CASSPDAYRTDTQYF. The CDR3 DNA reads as TGTGCCAGCAGCCCGGACGCCTACCGCACAGATACGCAGTATTTT.

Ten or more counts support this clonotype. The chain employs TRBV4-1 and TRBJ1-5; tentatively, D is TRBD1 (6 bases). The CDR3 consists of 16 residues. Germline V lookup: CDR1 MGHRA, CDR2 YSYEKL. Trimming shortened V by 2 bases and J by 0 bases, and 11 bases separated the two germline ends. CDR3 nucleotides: TGCGCCAGCAGCCAACCAGACAGGATTAGCAATCAGCCCCAGCATTTT. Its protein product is CASSQPDRISNQPQHF.

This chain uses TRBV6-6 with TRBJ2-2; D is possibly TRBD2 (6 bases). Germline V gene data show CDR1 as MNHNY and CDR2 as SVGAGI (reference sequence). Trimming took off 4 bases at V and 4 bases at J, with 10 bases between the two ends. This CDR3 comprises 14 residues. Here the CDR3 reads CASSWQGGTGELFF. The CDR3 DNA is TGTGCCAGCAGTTGGCAGGGAGGCACCGGGGAGCTGTTTTTT.

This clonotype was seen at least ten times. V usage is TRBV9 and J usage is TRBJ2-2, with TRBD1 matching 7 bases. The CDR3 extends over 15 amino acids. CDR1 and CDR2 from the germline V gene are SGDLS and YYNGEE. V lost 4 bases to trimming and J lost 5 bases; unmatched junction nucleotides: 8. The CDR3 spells CASSLDTGETGELFF. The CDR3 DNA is TGTGCCAGCAGCCTTGATACAGGGGAGACCGGGGAGCTGTTTTTT. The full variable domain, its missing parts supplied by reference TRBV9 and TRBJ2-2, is DSGVTQTPKHLITATGQRVTLRCSPRSGDLSVYWYQQSLDQGLQFLIQYYNGEERAKGNILERFSAQQFPDLHSELNLSSLELGDSALYFCASSLDTGETGELFFGEGSRLTVL.

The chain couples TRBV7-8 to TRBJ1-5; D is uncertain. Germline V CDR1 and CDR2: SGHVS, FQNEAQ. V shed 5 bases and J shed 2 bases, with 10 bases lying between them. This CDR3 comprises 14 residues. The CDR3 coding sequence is TGTGCCAGCAGCGCTAGGGAGGGCAATCAGCCCCAGCATTTT. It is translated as CASSAREGNQPQHF.

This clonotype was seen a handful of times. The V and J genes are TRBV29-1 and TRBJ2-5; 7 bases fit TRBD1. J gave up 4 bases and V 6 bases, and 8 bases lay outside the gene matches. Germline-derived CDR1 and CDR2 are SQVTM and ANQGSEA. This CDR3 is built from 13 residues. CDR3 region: CSVRDSLGETQYF. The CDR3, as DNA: TGCAGCGTCCGGGACAGTCTGGGAGAGACCCAGTACTTC.

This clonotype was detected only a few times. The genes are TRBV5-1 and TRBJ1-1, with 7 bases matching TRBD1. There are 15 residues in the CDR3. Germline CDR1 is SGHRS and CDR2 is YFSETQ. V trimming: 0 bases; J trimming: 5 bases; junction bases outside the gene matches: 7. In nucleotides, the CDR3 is TGCGCCAGCAGCTTGGACAGGGGCTTGGATACTGAAGCTTTCTTT. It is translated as CASSLDRGLDTEAFF.

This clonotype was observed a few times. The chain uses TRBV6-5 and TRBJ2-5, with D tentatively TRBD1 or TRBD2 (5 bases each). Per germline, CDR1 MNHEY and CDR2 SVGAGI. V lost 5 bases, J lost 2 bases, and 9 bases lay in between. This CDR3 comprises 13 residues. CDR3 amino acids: CASSIGTQETQYF. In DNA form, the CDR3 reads TGTGCCAGCAGTATCGGGACGCAAGAGACCCAGTACTTC.

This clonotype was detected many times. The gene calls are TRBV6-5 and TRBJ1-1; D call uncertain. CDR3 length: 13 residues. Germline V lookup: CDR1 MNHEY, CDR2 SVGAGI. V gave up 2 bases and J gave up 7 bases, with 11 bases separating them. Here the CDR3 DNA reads TGTGCCAGCAGTTACGACTGGTCTCGTGAAGCTTTCTTT. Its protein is CASSYDWSREAFF.

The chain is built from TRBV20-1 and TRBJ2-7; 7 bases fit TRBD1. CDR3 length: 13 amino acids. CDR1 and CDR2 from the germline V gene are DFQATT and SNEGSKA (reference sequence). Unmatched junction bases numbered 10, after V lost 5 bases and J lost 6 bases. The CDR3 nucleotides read TGCAGTGCTCGGCTCCCAGGGGGATCCGAGCAGTACTTC. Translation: CSARLPGGSEQYF.

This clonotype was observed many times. The CDR3 spells CASSPQGPDSGNTIYF. As DNA, the CDR3 is TGTGCCAGCAGCCCACAGGGGCCCGACTCTGGAAACACCATATATTTT. This sequence joins TRBV7-2 and TRBJ1-3; 7 nucleotides line up with TRBD1. The length of the CDR3 is 16 residues. Germline V gives CDR1 SGHTA, CDR2 FQGNSA. V gave up 5 bases and J gave up 0 bases; unmatched junction bases: 7. Complete variable domain (other parts from reference TRBV7-2 and TRBJ1-3): GAGVSQSPSNKVTEKGKDVELRCDPISGHTALYWYRQSLGQGLEFLIYFQGNSAPDKSGLPSDRFSAERTGGSVSTLTIQRTQQEDSAVYLCASSPQGPDSGNTIYFGEGSWLTVV.

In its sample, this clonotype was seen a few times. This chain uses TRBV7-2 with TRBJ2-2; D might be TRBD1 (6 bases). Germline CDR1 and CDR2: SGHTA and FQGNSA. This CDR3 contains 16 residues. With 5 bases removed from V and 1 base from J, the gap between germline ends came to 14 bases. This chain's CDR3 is CASSPQGSRNTGELFF. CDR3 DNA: TGTGCCAGCAGCCCTCAGGGGTCGCGGAACACCGGGGAGCTGTTTTTT.